This T cell receptor beta chain originates from a study of Ad26.COV2.S vaccination and SARS-CoV-2 variants. Study at large: Ad26.COV2.S, an intramuscular injection, was given once or twice 56 days apart.

Points on this clone: The antigen remains unidentified. At the DNA level, this CDR3 is encoded by other sequences in the same sample as well.

As to treatment: roughly 18 received Ad26.COV2.S at low or high dose, single or two shots; roughly five received placebo; per-sample allocation not given. The samples were gathered on day 63 after the first injection of vaccine or placebo. This CDR3 is 13 amino acids long. CDR1 is GTSNPN and CDR2 is SVGIG in the germline V gene (reference sequence). Trimming took 3 bases from V and 4 from J, leaving 10 bases between them. The data were produced by immunoSEQ multiplex PCR, yet TCRdb's version contains in-frame clones alone and is incomplete. The sample carries roughly 400,000 clones, about nine tenths recorded once. Study-level findings and limits: TCR breadth and depth estimates may have understated total T cell responses.

The genes are TRBV30 and TRBJ1-5; TRBD1 might be the D (6 bases). The clonotype was recovered from a person between 18 and 65 years old who received the Ad26.COV2.S COVID-19 vaccine or a placebo. The sample consisted of peripheral blood, taken in a trial of Ad26.COV2.S vaccine versus placebo. CDR3 residues: CAWSGQKNQPQHF. The CDR3 DNA reads TGTGCCTGGAGCGGACAGAAGAATCAGCCCCAGCATTTT.